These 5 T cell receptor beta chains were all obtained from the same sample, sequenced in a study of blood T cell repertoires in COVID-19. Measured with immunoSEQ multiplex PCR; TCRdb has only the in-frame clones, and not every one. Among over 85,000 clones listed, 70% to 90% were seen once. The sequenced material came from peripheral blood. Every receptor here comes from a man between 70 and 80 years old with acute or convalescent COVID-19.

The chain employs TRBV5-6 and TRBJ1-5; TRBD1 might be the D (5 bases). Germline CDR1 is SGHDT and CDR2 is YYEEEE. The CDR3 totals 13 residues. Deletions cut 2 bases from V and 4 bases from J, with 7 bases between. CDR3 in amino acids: CASSFGANQPQHF. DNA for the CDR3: TGTGCCAGCAGCTTTGGGGCGAATCAGCCCCAGCATTTT.

The CDR3 DNA reads TGCAGCGCCTACAGGGCGAGGGAGACTGAAGCTTTCTTT. Translating gives CSAYRARETEAFF. The rearrangement links TRBV29-1 to TRBJ1-1, with a tentative D call TRBD1 (6 bases). The V gene lost 7 bases and the J gene lost 5 bases, with 17 bases spanning the gap. The CDR3 has 13 residues. Germline CDR1 is SQVTM and CDR2 is ANQGSEA.

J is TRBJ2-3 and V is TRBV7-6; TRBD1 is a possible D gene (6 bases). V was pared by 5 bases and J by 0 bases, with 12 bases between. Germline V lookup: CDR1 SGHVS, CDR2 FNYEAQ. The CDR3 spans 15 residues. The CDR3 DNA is TGTGCCAGCAGCAGAGTGGGACACAGCACAGATACGCAGTATTTT. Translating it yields CASSRVGHSTDTQYF.

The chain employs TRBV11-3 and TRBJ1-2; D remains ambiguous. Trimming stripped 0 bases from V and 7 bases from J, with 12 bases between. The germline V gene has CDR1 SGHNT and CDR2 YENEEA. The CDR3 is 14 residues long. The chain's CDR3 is CASSLDREGTGYTF. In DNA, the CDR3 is TGTGCCAGCAGCTTAGATCGAGAGGGAACTGGCTACACCTTC.

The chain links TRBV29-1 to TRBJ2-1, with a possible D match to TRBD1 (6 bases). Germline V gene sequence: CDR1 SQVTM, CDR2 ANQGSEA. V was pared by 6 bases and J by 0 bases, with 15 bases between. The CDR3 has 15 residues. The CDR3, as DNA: TGCAGCGTCAGCCCTACACAGGGCTCCTACAATGAGCAGTTCTTC. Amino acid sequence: CSVSPTQGSYNEQFF.